This T cell receptor beta chain originates from a study of T-cell reconstitution after alpha-beta-depleted transplantation in children. Using unique molecular identifiers, the investigators prepared the TCRbeta library. MiXCR was run by TCRdb on the PCR reads, yielding one entry per CDR3 protein. The table has a few hundred thousand distinct CDR3 sequences, about a tenth seen once; the top ten hold about 9.4%. Germline CDR1 reads DFQATT; CDR2 reads SNEGSKA (reference sequence). CDR3 length equals 13 residues. V was pared by 0 bases and J by 7 bases, with 10 bases between. This TCR came from a human donor who donated a stem cell graft to a child with SCID. The chain combines TRBV20-1 with TRBJ1-5; D call uncertain. The source material was PBMCs from the stem cell graft donor, sampled from the stem cell graft. The CDR3 DNA follows: TGCAGTGCTAGAGACTCACCGGTGCAGCCCCAGCATTTT. The encoded protein is CSARDSPVQPQHF.